This TCR beta chain is drawn from a study of T cell repertoires in cytomegalovirus infection. CDR1 SGHVS and CDR2 FQNEAQ come from the germline V gene. CDR3 length equals 13 residues. The V end was cut by 6 bases, the J end by 2 bases, with 5 bases between. This clonotype occurred many times. TCRdb ran MiXCR on the reads and lists one entry per CDR3 protein. The sample yields some 180,000 distinct CDR3 sequences, 8% to 10% seen once. The sample taken for sequencing was PBMCs. This chain connects TRBV7-8 to TRBJ2-6, with D unresolved. The sequence came from a human donor in good health (CMV status not recorded). Some clones in this sample may be carry-over from other donors' samples. The CDR3: CASRAPGANVLTF. The CDR3 DNA reads as TGTGCCAGCAGAGCCCCTGGGGCCAACGTCCTGACTTTC.